This is a list of T cell receptor beta chains from one sample in a study of blood T cell repertoires in COVID-19. Clones were sequenced by immunoSEQ multiplex PCR, and TCRdb holds only the in-frame ones, with some missing. The table has 130,000 to 150,000 clones, about 90% seen once. Material: peripheral blood. The source is a man older than 75 with acute or convalescent COVID-19. Both conserved end residues are part of each CDR3. D genes are given only for firm matches. Size is stated for part of the rows, as once, few or many counts, or as a class when the clone is expanded.

v_call: TRBV6-5
d_call: .
clone_size: .
j_call: TRBJ1-3
cdr3_aa: CASSTGDSGNTIYF
cdr3_nt: TGTGCCAGCAGCACAGGAGACTCTGGAAACACCATATATTTT

v_call: TRBV7-6
d_call: TRBD2
clone_size: .
j_call: TRBJ2-1
cdr3_aa: CASSSQTGGSYNEQFF
cdr3_nt: TGTGCCAGCAGTTCCCAGACGGGAGGCTCCTACAATGAGCAGTTCTTC

v_call: TRBV6-5
d_call: TRBD1
clone_size: .
j_call: TRBJ1-1
cdr3_aa: CASRRDRPNTEAFF
cdr3_nt: TGTGCCAGCAGAAGGGACAGGCCCAACACTGAAGCTTTCTTT

v_call: TRBV2
d_call: .
clone_size: .
j_call: TRBJ1-5
cdr3_aa: CASSEGGRQPQHF
cdr3_nt: TGTGCCAGCTCGGAGGGTGGTCGTCAGCCCCAGCATTTT

v_call: TRBV2
d_call: .
clone_size: .
j_call: TRBJ1-3
cdr3_aa: CASSLETLSGNTIYF
cdr3_nt: TGTGCCAGCAGTCTCGAGACACTCTCTGGAAACACCATATATTTT

v_call: TRBV7-2
d_call: .
clone_size: .
j_call: TRBJ2-7
cdr3_aa: CASSSRLVSSYEQYF
cdr3_nt: TGTGCCAGCAGCTCCCGACTAGTGAGCTCCTACGAGCAGTACTTC

v_call: TRBV6-6
d_call: TRBD1
clone_size: .
j_call: TRBJ1-1
cdr3_aa: CASLPGQGNSGTEAFF
cdr3_nt: TGTGCCAGCCTTCCGGGACAGGGGAATTCAGGCACTGAAGCTTTCTTT

v_call: TRBV5-1
d_call: TRBD2
clone_size: .
j_call: TRBJ2-7
cdr3_aa: CASSLDRGGVNEQYF
cdr3_nt: TGCGCCAGCAGCTTGGACCGCGGGGGAGTCAACGAGCAGTACTTC

v_call: TRBV24-1
d_call: .
clone_size: .
j_call: TRBJ2-2
cdr3_aa: CATSDLSGSNTGELFF
cdr3_nt: TGTGCCACCAGTGATTTGTCGGGGTCGAACACCGGGGAGCTGTTTTTT

v_call: TRBV14
d_call: TRBD1
clone_size: .
j_call: TRBJ2-2
cdr3_aa: CASSQGTGTNTGELFF
cdr3_nt: TGTGCCAGCAGCCAAGGGACAGGGACGAACACCGGGGAGCTGTTTTTT

v_call: TRBV27
d_call: TRBD2
clone_size: .
j_call: TRBJ2-1
cdr3_aa: CASSLAGGTLEQFF
cdr3_nt: TGTGCCAGCAGTTTAGCGGGAGGCACCCTTGAGCAGTTCTTC

v_call: TRBV7-2
d_call: TRBD2
clone_size: few
j_call: TRBJ2-7
cdr3_aa: CASSLVASGGAVKHYEQYF
cdr3_nt: TGTGCCAGCAGCTTAGTGGCTAGCGGGGGGGCTGTGAAACACTACGAGCAGTACTTC

v_call: TRBV7-9
d_call: TRBD1
clone_size: .
j_call: TRBJ1-1
cdr3_aa: CASSFDTGGTEAFF
cdr3_nt: TGTGCCAGCAGCTTCGATACAGGGGGCACTGAAGCTTTCTTT

v_call: TRBV6-5
d_call: .
clone_size: .
j_call: TRBJ1-1
cdr3_aa: CASSRGGGMNTEAFF
cdr3_nt: TGTGCCAGCAGCCGAGGGGGGGGAATGAACACTGAAGCTTTCTTT

v_call: TRBV3-1/TRBV3-2
d_call: TRBD1
clone_size: .
j_call: TRBJ1-2
cdr3_aa: CASSLRDRANYGYTF
cdr3_nt: TGTGCCAGCAGCCTCCGGGACAGGGCCAACTATGGCTACACCTTC

v_call: TRBV6-5
d_call: .
clone_size: .
j_call: TRBJ1-5
cdr3_aa: CAGGTDLNQPQHF
cdr3_nt: TGTGCCGGAGGGACGGACTTAAATCAGCCCCAGCATTTT

v_call: TRBV5-1
d_call: TRBD1
clone_size: .
j_call: TRBJ2-6
cdr3_aa: CASSLYRGTSSGANVLTF
cdr3_nt: TGCGCCAGCAGCTTATACAGGGGGACGAGCTCTGGGGCCAACGTCCTGACTTTC

v_call: TRBV7-2
d_call: .
clone_size: .
j_call: TRBJ2-3
cdr3_aa: CASKTSGTTDTQYF
cdr3_nt: TGTGCCAGCAAGACGAGCGGTACCACAGATACGCAGTATTTT

v_call: TRBV5-6
d_call: TRBD1
clone_size: .
j_call: TRBJ1-2
cdr3_aa: CASTQTGTGLYGYTF
cdr3_nt: TGTGCCAGCACCCAGACAGGGACCGGGCTCTATGGCTACACCTTC

v_call: TRBV5-5
d_call: TRBD2
clone_size: .
j_call: TRBJ2-1
cdr3_aa: CASSLDPSGDNEQFF
cdr3_nt: TGTGCCAGCAGCTTGGATCCTAGCGGAGACAATGAGCAGTTCTTC

v_call: TRBV12-3/TRBV12-4
d_call: .
clone_size: .
j_call: TRBJ2-5
cdr3_aa: CASSFRETQYF
cdr3_nt: TGTGCCAGCAGTTTTCGAGAGACCCAGTACTTC

v_call: TRBV30
d_call: .
clone_size: .
j_call: TRBJ1-2
cdr3_aa: CAGRGGFNYGYTF
cdr3_nt: TGTGCCGGAAGAGGGGGATTCAACTATGGCTACACCTTC

v_call: TRBV11-2
d_call: .
clone_size: .
j_call: TRBJ1-2
cdr3_aa: CASSLLRGWNYGYTF
cdr3_nt: TGTGCCAGCAGCTTGTTACGGGGGTGGAACTATGGCTACACCTTC

v_call: TRBV5-1
d_call: TRBD1
clone_size: .
j_call: TRBJ2-7
cdr3_aa: CASSTGQGATYEQYF
cdr3_nt: TGCGCCAGCAGCACTGGACAGGGGGCGACCTACGAGCAGTACTTC

v_call: TRBV5-1
d_call: .
clone_size: .
j_call: TRBJ2-7
cdr3_aa: CASSLVGLTSGEQYF
cdr3_nt: TGCGCCAGCAGCTTGGTGGGTCTTACTTCGGGGGAGCAGTACTTC

v_call: TRBV3-1/TRBV3-2
d_call: TRBD1
clone_size: .
j_call: TRBJ1-2
cdr3_aa: CASSQAGQVYGYTF
cdr3_nt: TGTGCCAGCAGCCAAGCTGGACAGGTCTATGGCTACACCTTC

v_call: TRBV5-1
d_call: TRBD2
clone_size: .
j_call: TRBJ2-7
cdr3_aa: CASSLAGALSYEQYF
cdr3_nt: TGCGCCAGCAGCCTAGCGGGGGCCCTCTCCTACGAGCAGTACTTC

v_call: TRBV6-6
d_call: TRBD1
clone_size: .
j_call: TRBJ2-7
cdr3_aa: CASRTRQGPYEQYF
cdr3_nt: TGTGCCAGCAGGACTAGACAGGGGCCCTACGAGCAGTACTTC

v_call: TRBV28
d_call: .
clone_size: .
j_call: TRBJ1-3
cdr3_aa: CASSFSWDTGNTIYF
cdr3_nt: TGTGCCAGCAGTTTTTCCTGGGACACTGGAAACACCATATATTTT

v_call: TRBV3-1/TRBV3-2
d_call: .
clone_size: .
j_call: TRBJ2-5
cdr3_aa: CASSEASNQETQYF
cdr3_nt: TGTGCCAGCAGCGAGGCCTCCAACCAAGAGACCCAGTACTTC

v_call: TRBV6-5
d_call: TRBD2
clone_size: .
j_call: TRBJ2-7
cdr3_aa: CASNDPGLGVQYF
cdr3_nt: TGTGCCAGCAACGATCCGGGACTAGGTGTGCAGTACTTC

v_call: TRBV19
d_call: TRBD1
clone_size: .
j_call: TRBJ1-5
cdr3_aa: CASSALGQYQPQHF
cdr3_nt: TGTGCCAGTAGTGCATTGGGACAGTATCAGCCCCAGCATTTT

v_call: TRBV19
d_call: .
clone_size: .
j_call: TRBJ1-6
cdr3_aa: CASQALNNSPLHF
cdr3_nt: TGTGCCAGCCAGGCCCTCAATAATTCACCCCTCCACTTT